Given below is one TCR beta chain in context. The data belong to a study of control samples from healthy donors and cancer patients. Here immunoSEQ multiplex PCR was the method, and the copy in TCRdb shows in-frame clones only, minus some. Of 150,000 to 180,000 clones detected, over 90% appear once; the ten largest clones hold 2% to 2.5%. The CDR3 consists of 16 residues. Germline CDR1 is ENHRY and CDR2 is SYGVKD. V lost 5 bases to trimming and J lost 0 bases; unmatched junction nucleotides: 7. The sequence derives from a man aged 50 to 59 in good health. Sequencing was carried out using blood. The chain employs TRBV10-3 and TRBJ1-2; 9 positions match TRBD1. The DNA for the CDR3 is TGTGCCATCAGTAATCGGGACAGGGTTTCTAACTATGGCTACACCTTC. Protein: CAISNRDRVSNYGYTF.